A selection of T cell receptor beta chains follows, all from one sample in a study of T cell responses to AZD1222 COVID-19 vaccine. The method was immunoSEQ multiplex PCR; TCRdb's version includes in-frame clones alone and lacks a portion of them. The table lists roughly 100,000 clones, 90% of them singletons. The sample here was peripheral blood, taken 28 days after the second AZD1222 dose. The source of these receptors is an adult who received the AZD1222 COVID-19 vaccine. The conserved cysteine and the conserved F or W are not part of the CDR3 here. Each record gives: D gene, V gene, J gene, CDR3 protein. The D gene is left open where the match is weak.

D: TRBD1; V: TRBV6-5; J: TRBJ1-1; CDR3: ASSRDSLNTEAF
D: TRBD1; V: TRBV7-9; J: TRBJ1-2; CDR3: ASSLVLTQGDLHGYT
D: NA; V: TRBV15; J: TRBJ1-2; CDR3: ATSRVPQGPVYGYT
D: NA; V: TRBV6-5; J: TRBJ2-3; CDR3: ASAIQGFTDTQY
D: TRBD2; V: TRBV7-3; J: TRBJ2-1; CDR3: ASSPSGGYNEQF
D: NA; V: TRBV4-1; J: TRBJ1-2; CDR3: ASSLRTDSRYGYT
D: TRBD2; V: TRBV7-2; J: TRBJ2-5; CDR3: ASSLSSGGPVETQY
D: NA; V: TRBV9; J: TRBJ2-2; CDR3: ASSVEIGARGGELF
D: TRBD1; V: TRBV5-8; J: TRBJ2-7; CDR3: ASPHPGQGVHEQY
D: TRBD1; V: TRBV7-2; J: TRBJ1-4; CDR3: ASSLDRSNEKLF
D: TRBD1; V: TRBV5-1; J: TRBJ1-4; CDR3: ASSLALAGGEKLF
D: NA; V: TRBV4-2; J: TRBJ1-2; CDR3: ASSQDGDSLRWSYT
D: NA; V: TRBV3-1/TRBV3-2; J: TRBJ2-3; CDR3: ASSQATDTQY
D: NA; V: TRBV7-2; J: TRBJ2-7; CDR3: ASSLAFYEQY
D: TRBD1; V: TRBV4-1; J: TRBJ1-4; CDR3: ASSQKGQGEKLF
D: TRBD1; V: TRBV13; J: TRBJ1-4; CDR3: ASSFGRNRGPTEKLF
D: TRBD1; V: TRBV5-6; J: TRBJ1-1; CDR3: ASSSLQGVKNTEAF
D: NA; V: TRBV6-5; J: TRBJ1-1; CDR3: ASSYGAGQGGTEAF
D: NA; V: TRBV5-5; J: TRBJ1-4; CDR3: ASSLRPGTGVATNEKLF
D: NA; V: TRBV5-4; J: TRBJ2-5; CDR3: ASLGPFLAEHRETQY
D: NA; V: TRBV10-2; J: TRBJ1-3; CDR3: ASRDTGLQGNTIY
D: TRBD1; V: TRBV3-1/TRBV3-2; J: TRBJ1-5; CDR3: ASSQDISAGGNQPQH
D: NA; V: TRBV7-9; J: TRBJ1-6; CDR3: ASSLHLGTSSYNSPLH
D: TRBD1; V: TRBV2; J: TRBJ2-1; CDR3: ASMSRDRDNEQF
D: TRBD1; V: TRBV6-2/TRBV6-3; J: TRBJ1-3; CDR3: ASSKSGQISGNTIY
D: TRBD1; V: TRBV5-1; J: TRBJ1-4; CDR3: ASSLDGTGSEKLF
D: NA; V: TRBV5-8; J: TRBJ1-5; CDR3: ASSLSFSGYSNQPQH
D: TRBD1; V: TRBV11-2; J: TRBJ1-6; CDR3: ASSFRDSYNSPLH
D: NA; V: TRBV2; J: TRBJ2-7; CDR3: ASSVSYEQY
D: NA; V: TRBV11-3; J: TRBJ2-1; CDR3: ASSFRGEHEQF
D: NA; V: TRBV7-7; J: TRBJ2-1; CDR3: ASSQVGGGDNEQF
D: NA; V: TRBV20-1; J: TRBJ2-3; CDR3: SAKHGDTQY
D: NA; V: TRBV7-2; J: TRBJ2-6; CDR3: ASSRGSGANVLT
D: NA; V: TRBV12-3/TRBV12-4; J: TRBJ2-1; CDR3: ASSWDGPPQQF
D: NA; V: TRBV5-4; J: TRBJ2-7; CDR3: ASSPPGSSYEQY
D: NA; V: TRBV7-2; J: TRBJ1-2; CDR3: ASSLRPWVEANYGYT
D: NA; V: TRBV28; J: TRBJ1-5; CDR3: ASYSNQPQH
D: NA; V: TRBV6-2/TRBV6-3; J: TRBJ1-2; CDR3: ASSPSNYGYT
D: NA; V: TRBV2; J: TRBJ1-6; CDR3: ATAGAGRGNNSPLH
D: NA; V: TRBV2; J: TRBJ1-2; CDR3: ASSDVGNYGYT
D: NA; V: TRBV1; J: TRBJ2-7; CDR3: TSSQARYFVYEQY
D: NA; V: TRBV5-6; J: TRBJ2-2; CDR3: ASSSRGRNTGELF
D: NA; V: TRBV12-5; J: TRBJ1-4; CDR3: ASGSAGINEKLF
D: TRBD1; V: TRBV7-8; J: TRBJ1-5; CDR3: ASSSPIRDRAYSNQPQH
D: NA; V: TRBV7-9; J: TRBJ2-5; CDR3: ASSPFGTSQTQY
D: TRBD2; V: TRBV27; J: TRBJ2-7; CDR3: ASSLGGTPYEQY
D: NA; V: TRBV3-1/TRBV3-2; J: TRBJ1-6; CDR3: ASSQGAVSPLH
D: NA; V: TRBV6-5; J: TRBJ2-2; CDR3: ASSPNPRELF
D: NA; V: TRBV6-2/TRBV6-3; J: TRBJ2-7; CDR3: ASSYPQHEQY
D: TRBD1; V: TRBV19; J: TRBJ1-2; CDR3: ASNPHSGGGDGYT
D: NA; V: TRBV9; J: TRBJ2-5; CDR3: ASSVDQAETQY
D: TRBD2; V: TRBV6-5; J: TRBJ2-1; CDR3: ASRATSGGGNEQF
D: TRBD1; V: TRBV18; J: TRBJ2-2; CDR3: ASSPGTGGVTGELF
D: TRBD1; V: TRBV18; J: TRBJ1-6; CDR3: ASSDLGQGKSPLH
D: TRBD2; V: TRBV7-2; J: TRBJ2-2; CDR3: ASSLVLAGGPGELF
D: TRBD2; V: TRBV24-1; J: TRBJ2-1; CDR3: ATSGGGSYNEQF
D: NA; V: TRBV6-1; J: TRBJ1-5; CDR3: ASREEGGYSNQPQH
D: TRBD1; V: TRBV19; J: TRBJ2-7; CDR3: ASSTAGTVPTEQY
D: TRBD2; V: TRBV7-2; J: TRBJ2-2; CDR3: ASSLTAGVGGELF
D: TRBD1; V: TRBV3-1/TRBV3-2; J: TRBJ1-1; CDR3: ASSPSDRGVGSAEAF